The TCR beta chain under discussion was sequenced for a study of T cell repertoires in ileal Crohn's disease. Study conclusions and caveats: Compared with non-smokers, active smokers at surgery showed more clonal expansions. High-frequency clones were more common in sorted CD8 than CD4 cells.

About this clone: What it recognizes is unknown.

Trimming took 2 bases from V and 0 from J; bases not matched to a gene: 8. The CDR3 contains 17 residues. Germline values: CDR1 MGHRA, CDR2 YSYEKL. TCRB immunosequencing input was about 520 nanograms of biopsy DNA per sample. TCRdb's copy holds only in-frame clones and misses some; the assay was immunoSEQ multiplex PCR. Of 15,000 to 20,000 clones listed, approximately 94% were seen once; the top ten hold 3% to 3.5%. The source is an adult with Crohn's disease. The sample consisted of ileal tissue. The V and J genes are TRBV4-1 and TRBJ2-3; 7 bases fit TRBD1. The CDR3 sequence: CASSQTPGQLSTDTQYF. As DNA, the CDR3 is TGCGCCAGCAGCCAAACCCCGGGACAGCTTAGCACAGATACGCAGTATTTT.